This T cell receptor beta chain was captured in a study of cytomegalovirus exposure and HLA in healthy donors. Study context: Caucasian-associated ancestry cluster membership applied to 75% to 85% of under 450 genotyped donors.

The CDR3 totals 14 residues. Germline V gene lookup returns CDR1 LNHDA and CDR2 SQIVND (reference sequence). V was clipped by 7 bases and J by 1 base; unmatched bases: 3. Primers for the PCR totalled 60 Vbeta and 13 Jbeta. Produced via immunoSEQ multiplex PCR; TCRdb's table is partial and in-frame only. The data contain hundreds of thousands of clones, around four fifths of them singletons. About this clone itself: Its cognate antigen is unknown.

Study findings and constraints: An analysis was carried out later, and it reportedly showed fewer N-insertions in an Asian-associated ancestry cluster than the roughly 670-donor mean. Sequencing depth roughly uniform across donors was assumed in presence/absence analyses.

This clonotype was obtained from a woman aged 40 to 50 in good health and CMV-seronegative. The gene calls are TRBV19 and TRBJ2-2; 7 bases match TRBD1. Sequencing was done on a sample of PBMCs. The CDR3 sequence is CASKWTGNTGELFF. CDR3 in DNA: TGTGCCAGTAAATGGACAGGGAACACCGGGGAGCTGTTTTTT.